Reported below is one T cell receptor (beta chain). No count is logged; frequency rates this clonotype as medium-sized (0.01 to 0.1%). Its antigen is currently not known. The sample originates from a study of T cells in severe cutaneous drug reactions (dated by TCRdb to 2018 to 2020). Context from the whole study: Patients were recruited between the early 2010s and the late 2010s from Taiwan, Thailand and a European registry network. Enrollment was limited to patients whose SJS/TEN or DRESS diagnosis was probable or definite according to RegiSCAR criteria. The culprit drug was assigned using the Naranjo algorithm and the ALDEN drug causality algorithm. Biological samples, such as blister fluids/cells and PBMC, were collected from patients during the acute or recovery stage. The study combined bulk TCR sequencing with single-cell sequencing, quantitative PCR validation, functional assays and transgenic mouse experiments. Libraries used iRepertoire multiplex PCR; authors cited a comparison showing similar capture of abundant clonotypes across iRepertoire and 5' RACE methods with or without UMI.

The donors whose samples were sequenced had carbamazepine-induced Stevens-Johnson syndrome or toxic epidermal necrolysis (CBZ-SJS/TEN). To search for drug-specific clonotypes, the T cell receptor repertoires of patients with drug-induced severe cutaneous adverse reactions were profiled by next-generation sequencing. RNA was isolated from either blister cells of skin lesions or peripheral blood mononuclear cells. What the study reported, not specific to this receptor: Whether the public TCR generalizes to SJS/TEN caused by other drugs was noted by the authors as still needing further study. A public TCRbeta CDR3, present at a mean of around 15% in all seven CBZ-SJS/TEN blister samples, was undetectable or scarce in PBMC from tolerant controls and healthy donors. CBZ-SJS/TEN patients showed strongly increased TRBV12-4 usage, with an average of roughly 30% in blister cells and around 5% in PBMC.

CDR1 and CDR2 are read off the germline V gene (reference sequence) as DFQATT and SNEGSKA. Its CDR3 holds 13 amino acids, cysteine through phenylalanine. Only the protein is available. For both bulk and single-cell sequencing, libraries were prepared with the iRepertoire multiplex PCR system and TCR subtype-specific primers. Multiplex PCR with primers targeting V, D and J gene regions was used to generate bulk TCR beta libraries. Approximately 90-500 ng of RNA per sample was used as input for bulk TCR library preparation. An Illumina MiSeq was used to sequence the bulk TCR beta amplicons. The published analysis was carried out like this. Sample misassignments and low-quality sequencing reads were removed through quality control steps. The amino acids lying between the V-gene Y[YFLI]C motif and the J-segment [FW]GXGT motif were defined as CDR3. The IMGT database served as the reference for assigning TRBV and TRBJ genes and CDR3 clonotypes. Per-sample TRBV expression was normalized to the mean of the same gene in PBMC from under 50 healthy donors. Through TCRdb reprocessing, the reads give one entry per CDR3 protein sequence; DNA is omitted. In this record, the V and J calls reflect TCRdb's handling and not the investigators' own analysis. This sample's clone table shows 1,000 to 1,500 distinct CDR3 sequences. The ten largest clones capture 15% to 20% of the sample.

This clonotype originated in a human donor with Stevens-Johnson syndrome, a severe cutaneous drug reaction. The chain is made from TRBV20-1 and TRBJ2-1; no DNA is available, so the TRBD1 call from TCRdb remains unchecked. Sequenced material: cells from a skin blister. Read against the paper, the sample's cell subset or site label means: unsorted cells from skin lesion blisters. The CDR3 has the sequence CSAPRQGEETQFF.